These 12 T cell receptor beta chains originate from one sample sequenced in a study of monozygotic twins with inflammatory bowel disease (dated by TCRdb to between 2018 and 2020). Library construction relied on 5' RACE. This sample was sequenced with an Illumina HiSeq 2500. TCRdb reprocessed the reads, and each CDR3 protein sequence is entered once, without DNA. The sample's table covers just over 300,000 distinct CDR3 sequences. The biggest ten clones account for roughly 5.2% of the sample. Sequenced sample: blood. These receptor sequences come from a human donor with ulcerative colitis or Crohn's disease, or a healthy co-twin of an affected twin (not recorded which).

This chain links TRBV7-8 with TRBJ1-6; the D gene TCRdb calls, TRBD1, cannot be checked with no DNA. Looked up from germline, CDR1 is SGHVS and CDR2 is FQNEAQ. There are 15 residues in the CDR3. CDR3 protein: CASSLRTDRGSPLHF.

The chain recombines TRBV5-4 with TRBJ1-2; no DNA is available, so the TRBD1 call from TCRdb remains unchecked. Germline loops: CDR1 SGHNT, CDR2 YYREEE (reference sequence). CDR3 length: 14 residues. CDR3 sequence: CASSSNRGPDGYTF.

The genes are TRBV6-2 or TRBV6-3 and TRBJ2-7; TCRdb lists TRBD1, though no DNA is available to test this call. The CDR3 contains 13 residues. Germline V gene lookup returns CDR1 MNHEY and CDR2 SVGEGT. CDR3 region: CASTSNRGYEQYF.

V is TRBV12-3 or TRBV12-4 and J is TRBJ2-5; TCRdb gives TRBD1 as the D gene, but with no DNA this cannot be confirmed. This CDR3 has 14 residues. CDR3 protein: CASRPQGVIETQYF.

The chain couples TRBV6-6 to TRBJ1-4; the TCRdb D gene call, TRBD1, has no DNA to confirm it. CDR3 length: 14 residues. CDR1 is MNHNY, CDR2 SVGAGI, per germline (reference sequence). The CDR3: CASSPGTRNEKLFF.

This sequence joins TRBV20-1 and TRBJ1-6. Germline-derived CDR1 and CDR2 are DFQATT and SNEGSKA (reference sequence). The CDR3 runs 16 residues. Here the CDR3 reads CSARDIRRAENSPLHF.

The V call is TRBV7-2, the J call TRBJ1-5. The CDR3 length is 13 residues. Germline CDR1 is SGHTA and CDR2 is FQGNSA. CDR3 loop: CASSLDTGQPQHF.

V gene TRBV4-3 combines with J gene TRBJ2-5; with no DNA, the TCRdb D assignment of TRBD1 cannot be verified. The CDR3 is 17 residues long. The germline V gene has CDR1 LGHNA and CDR2 YSLEER. CDR3 sequence: CASSQAWGGRGQETQYF.

The chain combines TRBV6-5 with TRBJ2-7; TCRdb's assignment of TRBD1 cannot be checked, as there is no DNA. Per the germline V gene, CDR1 is MNHEY and CDR2 is SVGAGI. The CDR3 is 15 amino acids. The CDR3 loop reads CASSYIRQGRYEQYF.

The chain combines TRBV11-1 with TRBJ2-1; there is no DNA to check the TCRdb D call of TRBD2. Germline CDR1 SGHAT, CDR2 FQDESV (reference sequence). This CDR3 comprises 18 residues. CDR3 protein: CASSSPFGRETQMDEQFF.

This chain connects TRBV20-1 to TRBJ1-3. The CDR3 contains 12 residues. Germline-derived CDR1 and CDR2 are DFQATT and SNEGSKA (reference sequence). The CDR3 sequence is CSAPIRGNTIYF.

The chain couples TRBV20-1 to TRBJ2-5; the D gene TCRdb calls, TRBD1, cannot be checked with no DNA. The CDR3 length is 12 residues. Germline V gene lookup returns CDR1 DFQATT and CDR2 SNEGSKA (reference sequence). CDR3 in amino acids: CSASRQQETQYF.